One T cell receptor beta chain is described in this entry. Its antigen is not identified. The data derive from a study of cytomegalovirus exposure and HLA in healthy donors. Study-level information: The 100 to 150 validation repertoires and the roughly 670 first-cohort repertoires shared a platform, a later analysis reported.

The table came from immunoSEQ multiplex PCR; TCRdb's copy has only in-frame clones and leaves some out. The sample includes about 160,000 clones, around 92% seen only once; the top ten take 4% to 5%. This CDR3 spans 14 amino acids. V lost 2 bases, J lost 6 bases, and 5 bases stayed unmatched. Per germline, CDR1 SGHNT and CDR2 YYREEE (reference sequence). Study-wide results and limits: The study flagged around 150 TCR beta chains as cytomegalovirus-associated.

The gene calls are TRBV5-4 and TRBJ1-2; 9 nucleotides align to TRBD1. The source of this sequence is a man aged 18 to 29 in good health and CMV-seropositive. Input material: PBMCs. CDR3 nucleotide sequence: TGTGCCAGCAGCTTACCGGGACAGGGACATGGCTACACCTTC. Translating it yields CASSLPGQGHGYTF. Combining the CDR3 with reference TRBV5-4 and TRBJ1-2 gives the whole variable domain ETGVTQSPTHLIKTRGQQVTLRCSSQSGHNTVSWYQQALGQGPQFIFQYYREEENGRGNFPPRFSGLQFPNYSSELNVNALELDDSALYLCASSLPGQGHGYTFGSGTRLTVV.